The next 29 T cell receptor beta chains were all read from a single sample in a study of blood T cells in healthy people across ages. The use of a sample-barcoded 5' primer and a J-beta primer mix characterized a second PCR of 7 to 11 cycles. Using its own MiXCR run on the 5' RACE reads, TCRdb lists one record per CDR3 protein. The data hold around 690,000 distinct CDR3 sequences, with approximately 59% observed a single time. Sample: blood. These receptors were taken from a man between 60 and 75 years old in good health.

V is TRBV11-2 and J is TRBJ2-1; the match to TRBD1 covers 8 bases. The CDR3 spans 14 residues. Germline V CDR1 and CDR2: SGHAT, FQNNGV. The trim removed 8 bases at V and 4 bases at J, leaving 7 bases unmatched. The CDR3 loop is CASHGTGFYNEQFF. CDR3 in DNA: TGTGCCAGCCACGGGACAGGCTTTTACAATGAGCAGTTCTTC.

The J gene is TRBJ1-2, the V gene TRBV5-1; D remains unclear. This CDR3 region has 12 residues. V lost 4 bases and J 4 bases, leaving 8 bases between the germline ends. Germline V gene sequence: CDR1 SGHRS, CDR2 YFSETQ. CDR3 sequence reads: CASSADVYGYTF. The CDR3 nucleotides read TGCGCCAGCAGCGCGGACGTCTATGGCTACACCTTC.

The chain links TRBV7-2 to TRBJ2-5; 8 nucleotides agree with TRBD2. The CDR3 is 14 amino acids. Per germline, CDR1 SGHTA and CDR2 FQGNSA. The V gene end was trimmed by 5 bases and the J gene end by 2 bases; junction bases not matched to a gene: 4. CDR3 coding DNA: TGTGCCAGCAGCGCGGGACTAGAGCAAGAGACCCAGTACTTC. The encoded protein is CASSAGLEQETQYF.

This clonotype was observed a few times. V and J are TRBV12-3 or TRBV12-4 and TRBJ2-3, with a weak D call TRBD2 (6 bases). V dropped 2 bases and J dropped 5 bases, with 14 bases sitting between them. The length of the CDR3 is 15 residues. The CDR3 spells CASSLYGGERDTQYF. The CDR3 DNA reads TGTGCCAGCAGTTTATATGGAGGGGAGCGAGATACGCAGTATTTT.

This clonotype was detected a few times. The chain is built from TRBV12-3 or TRBV12-4 and TRBJ1-2; no clear D. V gave up 6 bases and J gave up 4 bases, with 15 bases separating them. The CDR3 is made up of 14 amino acids. CDR3 sequence: CASSPVGRLYGYTF. The DNA for the CDR3 is TGTGCCAGCAGCCCCGTCGGACGGCTCTATGGCTACACCTTC.

The chain carries TRBV20-1 and TRBJ2-1; 9 positions match TRBD1. Trimming cost V 5 bases and J 3 bases; bases outside gene matches: 5. The CDR3 extends over 14 amino acids. Germline loops: CDR1 DFQATT, CDR2 SNEGSKA (reference sequence). CDR3 residues: CSAPRQGDYNEQFF. Written as DNA, the CDR3 is TGCAGTGCTCCCCGACAGGGGGACTACAATGAGCAGTTCTTC.

The chain employs TRBV21-1 and TRBJ1-1. TRBV21-1 is labeled a pseudogene. The CDR3 has 11 residues. The CDR3 is CASSKGGEAFF. The CDR3 DNA is TGTGCCAGCAGCAAAGGGGGTGAAGCTTTCTTT.

The chain uses TRBV29-1 and TRBJ2-3; no reliable D call. Trimming cost V 6 bases and J 1 base, with 8 bases left between them. The CDR3 length is 12 residues. Germline CDR1 reads SQVTM; CDR2 reads ANQGSEA. The CDR3 nucleotides are TGCAGCGTAACCCCCGGCACAGATACGCAGTATTTT. It specifies CSVTPGTDTQYF.

The chain uses TRBV5-6 and TRBJ2-5, with 8 bases identical to TRBD1. The J segment lost 1 base and the V segment lost 3 bases, leaving 5 bases of the junction unmatched. This CDR3 is built from 15 residues. CDR1 is SGHDT and CDR2 is YYEEEE in the germline V gene. CDR3 DNA: TGTGCCAGCAGCTCACACCAGGGGGCCCAAGAGACCCAGTACTTC. Its translation: CASSSHQGAQETQYF.

V usage is TRBV28 and J usage is TRBJ2-1, with 14 bases aligning to TRBD2. Germline assignment: CDR1 MDHEN and CDR2 SYDVKM. After removal of 6 bases from V and 12 bases from J, the junction contained 13 bases not matched to a gene. This CDR3 is 16 amino acids long. As DNA, the CDR3 is TGTGCCAGCAGACTCAACCCGGGACTAGCGGGGGCCGGGCAGTTCTTC. Residues: CASRLNPGLAGAGQFF.

The genes are TRBV10-3 and TRBJ2-7; D is unresolved. Trimming took off 0 bases at V and 0 bases at J, with 6 bases between the two ends. CDR3 length: 14 residues. CDR1 is ENHRY and CDR2 is SYGVKD in the germline V gene. CDR3 nucleotides: TGTGCCATCAGTGAGTCGGCAGGCTCCTACGAGCAGTACTTC. Its translation: CAISESAGSYEQYF.

The chain carries TRBV4-1 and TRBJ2-3; TRBD2 aligns across 8 bases. The J segment lost 8 bases and the V segment lost 0 bases, leaving 16 bases of the junction unmatched. This CDR3 has 18 amino acids. Germline V gene lookup returns CDR1 MGHRA and CDR2 YSYEKL. DNA for the CDR3: TGCGCCAGCAGCCAAGAGCCGTCGGGCGGGGGGCCGGTCGGTACGCAGTATTTT. It translates to CASSQEPSGGGPVGTQYF.

The chain recombines TRBV2 with TRBJ2-1; D is possibly TRBD2 (6 bases). CDR3 length: 15 residues. V was pared by 5 bases and J by 0 bases, with 11 bases between. CDR1 SNHLY and CDR2 FYNNEI come from the germline V gene. The CDR3 loop reads CASSLGLLSYNEQFF. Here the CDR3 DNA reads TGTGCCAGCAGTTTGGGACTCCTCTCCTACAATGAGCAGTTCTTC.

This clonotype was detected only once. The rearrangement uses TRBV3-1 and TRBJ2-3; D is unresolved. Trimming took off 1 base at V and 4 bases at J, with 15 bases between the two ends. The CDR3 is 16 residues long. CDR1 is LGHDT and CDR2 is YNNKEL in the germline V gene (reference sequence). CDR3 amino acids: CASSQGVGLSSDTQYF. CDR3 nucleotide sequence: TGTGCCAGCAGCCAAGGGGTAGGTCTATCTTCAGATACGCAGTATTTT.

The rearrangement uses TRBV5-1 and TRBJ2-5; 9 bases are shared with TRBD1. The assigned J gene may be wrong: the sequence end matches TRBJ2-7 better. The CDR3 has 16 residues. The germline V gene encodes CDR1 SGHRS and CDR2 YFSETQ. The CDR3: CASSPRQGTGTYEQYF. The CDR3 DNA reads TGCGCCAGCAGCCCTCGACAGGGGACAGGGACCTACGAGCAGTACTTC.

The chain uses TRBV5-1 and TRBJ2-1; tentative D call: TRBD2 (6 bases). CDR3 length equals 15 residues. Germline assignment: CDR1 SGHRS and CDR2 YFSETQ. Trimming removed 5 bases at V and 1 base at J, with 13 bases between. In nucleotides, the CDR3 is TGCGCCAGCAGTACCGGTGGGGGGTCCTACAATGAGCAGTTCTTC. Its translation is CASSTGGGSYNEQFF.

The V call is TRBV6-1, the J call TRBJ1-2, with 9 bases matching TRBD1. The trim removed 6 bases at V and 7 bases at J, leaving 6 bases unmatched. The CDR3 runs 13 residues. The germline gives CDR1 MNHNS, CDR2 SASEGT. In DNA form, the CDR3 reads TGTGCCAGCAGGGACAGGGGCGAGAGTGGCTACACCTTC. Its protein is CASRDRGESGYTF.

This chain joins TRBV4-2 and TRBJ2-4, with 8 bases that match TRBD1. The CDR3 spans 19 residues. The germline V gene encodes CDR1 LGHNA and CDR2 YNFKEQ. Germline trimming cut 0 bases from V and 0 bases from J; bases unmatched to any gene: 10. CDR3: CASSQDINTGGLAKNIQYF. The CDR3 coding sequence is TGTGCCAGCAGCCAAGATATCAACACAGGGGGACTAGCCAAAAACATTCAGTACTTC.

V is TRBV3-1 and J is TRBJ1-1; 8 bases agree with TRBD1. CDR3 length: 17 amino acids. Germline V gene lookup returns CDR1 LGHDT and CDR2 YNNKEL (reference sequence). V lost 2 bases, J lost 3 bases, and 11 bases stayed unmatched. CDR3 coding DNA: TGTGCCAGCAGCCAAAGCTACCACAGGGGGTCGGACACTGAAGCTTTCTTT. Translated: CASSQSYHRGSDTEAFF. Together with reference TRBV3-1 and TRBJ1-1, the CDR3 gives the full variable domain: DTAVSQTPKYLVTQMGNDKSIKCEQNLGHDTMYWYKQDSKKFLKIMFSYNNKELIINETVPNRFSPKSPDKAHLNLHINSLELGDSAVYFCASSQSYHRGSDTEAFFGQGTRLTVV.

This chain connects TRBV5-1 to TRBJ2-5; no clear D. Per the germline V gene, CDR1 is SGHRS and CDR2 is YFSETQ. V shed 7 bases and J shed 5 bases, with 9 bases lying between them. This CDR3 is built from 11 residues. CDR3 sequence: CASASRETQYF. CDR3 nucleotide sequence: TGCGCCAGCGCCTCACGGGAGACCCAGTACTTC.

The rearrangement joins TRBV15 to TRBJ1-3; D unclear. CDR3 size: 15 residues. The V and J ends lost 3 bases and 0 bases respectively, with 9 bases between them. The germline gives CDR1 LNHNV, CDR2 YYDKDF (reference sequence). The CDR3 here is CATSSRRSSGNTIYF. The CDR3 DNA follows: TGTGCCACCAGCAGCCGCCGGAGCTCTGGAAACACCATATATTTT.

This clonotype was observed many times. The rearrangement uses TRBV2 and TRBJ1-2; tentative D call: TRBD1 (5 bases). The CDR3 contains 12 residues. Germline V lookup: CDR1 SNHLY, CDR2 FYNNEI. V dropped 5 bases and J dropped 4 bases, with 8 bases sitting between them. CDR3 protein: CASSRDSYGYTF. The CDR3 DNA reads TGTGCCAGCAGTCGCGACAGCTATGGCTACACCTTC.

The chain has TRBV5-1 and TRBJ2-1; D unresolved. The CDR3 covers 14 residues. Germline V gives CDR1 SGHRS, CDR2 YFSETQ. V was clipped by 0 bases and J by 5 bases, with 9 bases between them. CDR3 nucleotide sequence: TGCGCCAGCAGCTTGGCCGAGCTCGACAATGAGCAGTTCTTC. Amino acid sequence: CASSLAELDNEQFF.

In this sample, this clonotype turned up once. A junction end diverges from the germline sequence, so it may reflect a read error. The chain couples TRBV11-2 to TRBJ1-2; D gene uncertain. This CDR3 has 14 amino acids. CDR1 is SGHAT and CDR2 is FQNNGV in the germline V gene. This chain's CDR3 is CASSPELFHYGYTF. The CDR3 nucleotides are TGTGCCAGCAGCCCGGAATTGTTTCACTACGGCTACACCTTC.

This chain uses TRBV4-2 with TRBJ2-3; TRBD2 might be the D (7 bases). CDR3 size: 18 residues. V lost 0 bases, J lost 2 bases, and 18 bases lay in between. Germline V gene lookup returns CDR1 LGHNA and CDR2 YNFKEQ. The DNA for the CDR3 is TGTGCCAGCAGCCAAGATTTGAGGGGGGGGTCCAACACAGATACGCAGTATTTT. Protein: CASSQDLRGGSNTDTQYF.

This clonotype has a handful of counts. The rearrangement uses TRBV2 and TRBJ2-4, with D possibly matching TRBD2 (6 bases). The end of the DNA aligns better with TRBJ2-5, so the J call may be wrong. Germline lookup yields CDR1 SNHLY and CDR2 FYNNEI. This CDR3 region has 12 residues. The CDR3 spells CASKAGQETQYF. The DNA for the CDR3 is TGTGCCAGCAAGGCGGGGCAAGAGACCCAGTACTTC.

This clonotype was seen more than once but under ten times. This rearrangement joins TRBV7-9 to TRBJ2-5, with D uncertain. Between the trimmed V and J ends, which lost 5 bases and 5 bases, there was a span of 18 bases. Germline CDR1 and CDR2: SEHNR and FQNEAQ (reference sequence). This CDR3 is 15 amino acids long. The CDR3: CASSDPRKASETQYF. The CDR3, as DNA: TGTGCCAGCAGCGACCCGCGAAAAGCCAGCGAGACCCAGTACTTC.

Note on this clonotype: Mismatch with germline at one junction end may stem from a read error. This chain connects TRBV20-1 to TRBJ2-4; D may be TRBD1 (6 bases). CDR1 is DFQATT and CDR2 is SNEGSKA in the germline V gene (reference sequence). The CDR3 runs 14 residues. The CDR3 is CSAGEIGQKNIQYF. The CDR3 DNA follows: TGCAGTGCTGGAGAGATAGGACAGAAAAACATTCAGTACTTC.

Comments on this clonotype: This may be a read error: a much more frequent sequence differs by one nucleotide. The chain has TRBV7-2 and TRBJ2-7; a weak D match, TRBD1 (5 bases). The V end lost 5 bases, the J end lost 1 base, and 18 bases lay between the germline ends. Germline values: CDR1 SGHTA, CDR2 FQGNSA. The CDR3 extends over 16 amino acids. Here the CDR3 DNA reads TGTGCCAGCAGCGACCGATCCGAGACAGTTTCCTACGAGCAGTACTTC. Translated: CASSDRSETVSYEQYF.